These 15 T cell receptor beta chains were sequenced from one sample in a study of tumor-infiltrating lymphocytes in primary liver carcinoma. Germline DNA was extracted alongside blood RNA, which was obtained from unsorted whole blood. Using a constant-region primer together with ProtoScript II reverse transcriptase, TCR beta cDNA was made from 500 ng of total RNA. It was through three nested multiplex PCR rounds of slightly modified ARM-PCR that TCR beta libraries arose. A C-beta reverse primer and TRBV1-TRBV30 forward primers served in each of the first two PCR rounds, at ten to eleven cycles apiece. TCRdb used MiXCR to reprocess the multiplex PCR reads, holding one entry per CDR3 protein. The repertoire holds about 200,000 distinct CDR3 sequences, with less than 75% as singletons. Material for sequencing was peripheral blood. The receptor set was obtained from a woman aged 60 to 75 with primary liver carcinoma and hepatitis B virus infection.

On this clonotype: A much more abundant neighbour one base away suggests this may be a read error. The genes are TRBV6-7 and TRBJ1-2, with 7 bases that match TRBD1. TRBV6-7 is given ORF status, its function remaining uncertain. The CDR3 consists of 15 residues. CDR3 coding DNA: TGTGCCAGCACCGAAAGACAGGGATCTAACTATGACTACACCTTC. As protein: CASTERQGSNYDYTF.

This clonotype was seen ten or more times. The chain has TRBV29-1 and TRBJ1-6; 8 nucleotides agree with TRBD1. V dropped 6 bases and J dropped 5; count of bases not matched to a gene: 3. This CDR3 is built from 13 residues. The germline CDR1 and CDR2 sequences are SQVTM and ANQGSEA. The CDR3 region is CSVGTGDNSPLHF. The CDR3 bases are TGCAGCGTCGGGACAGGAGATAATTCACCCCTCCACTTT.

Details on this clonotype: The CDR3 carries no conserved terminal phenylalanine or tryptophan, so it likely arises from a read error. The DNA is left out, because the CDR3 cannot be placed on it with certainty; the CDR3 is given as TCRdb lists it. The chain combines TRBV11-2 with TRBJ2-5; the tabulated D call, TRBD2, remains unverified against the DNA. With termini counted, the CDR3 has 16 amino acids. From germline, CDR1 is SGHAT and CDR2 FQNNGV. This CDR3 is CASSYSPGSERETHYL.

This clonotype was found a few times. The genes are TRBV5-1 and TRBJ2-6; unclear D gene. Trimming took 5 bases from V and 0 from J, leaving 9 bases between them. Germline V lookup: CDR1 SGHRS, CDR2 YFSETQ. The CDR3 covers 15 residues. CDR3 coding DNA: TGCGCCAGCAGGCAGTTTCTCTCTGGGGCCAACGTCCTGACTTTC. Its translation: CASRQFLSGANVLTF.

This clonotype was picked up a small number of times. This chain joins TRBV5-1 and TRBJ2-3; 7 nucleotides align to TRBD1. CDR1 and CDR2 (germline): SGHRS, YFSETQ. V dropped 4 bases and J dropped 6; count of bases not matched to a gene: 11. This CDR3 is 15 amino acids long. The chain's CDR3 is CASSRSGTDVDTQYF. CDR3 sequence (DNA): TGCGCCAGCAGCCGATCCGGGACAGACGTGGATACGCAGTATTTT.

As regards this clonotype: One end of the junction fails to match germline, which may point to a read error. The V and J genes are TRBV11-2 and TRBJ2-1; either TRBD1 or TRBD2 may fit D (7 bases each). The CDR3 is made up of 19 amino acids. Looked up from germline, CDR1 is SGHAT and CDR2 is FQNNGV. CDR3 residues: CASSLAPSMTSPGGNEQFF. CDR3 nucleotides: TGTGCCAGTAGCTTAGCGCCCAGTATGACTAGCCCAGGGGGCAATGAGCAGTTCTTC.

About this clonotype: Since no conserved phenylalanine or tryptophan closes the CDR3, a read error is the likely cause. CDR3 sequence (DNA): TGTGCCAGCAGTTTATTCTTCGGCGGCTCTGGGGCCAACGTCCTGACTCTC. Translating gives CASSLFFGGSGANVLTL. The chain carries TRBV28 and TRBJ2-6; D uncertain. V lost 1 base and J 0 bases, leaving 10 bases between the germline ends. This CDR3 has 17 amino acids. From germline, CDR1 is MDHEN and CDR2 SYDVKM.

Comment on this clonotype: Likely a read error: the CDR3 ends without its conserved phenylalanine or tryptophan. The rearrangement joins TRBV6-2 or TRBV6-3 to TRBJ2-5; the D is unclear. V shed 6 bases and J shed 2 bases, with 7 bases lying between them. The CDR3 consists of 12 residues. Germline CDR1 MNHEY, CDR2 SVGEGT. The CDR3 protein is CASSYPQETQYL. The CDR3 DNA follows: TGTGCCAGCAGCTACCCTCAAGAGACCCAGTACCTC.

Notes on this clonotype: At one boundary the junction diverges from the germline segment, which might be a read error. The chain couples TRBV7-8 to TRBJ2-3, with D unresolved. This CDR3 comprises 15 residues. The germline V gene has CDR1 SGHVS and CDR2 FQNEAQ. CDR3 nucleotides: TGTGCCAGCGGCTTATACGTAACCACCACAGATACGCAGTATTTT. Amino acids: CASGLYVTTTDTQYF.

In its sample, this clonotype ranks as medium-sized (0.01 to 0.1%). The chain combines TRBV11-2 with TRBJ1-3; D gene unclear. Germline CDR1 and CDR2: SGHAT and FQNNGV. CDR3 length equals 14 residues. Trimming left V 5 bases short and J 0 bases short, with 8 bases between. CDR3 DNA sequence: TGTGCCAGCAGCCTAGGAGTCTCTGGAAACACCATATATTTT. This gives the protein CASSLGVSGNTIYF.

The sample holds a few counts of this clonotype. J is TRBJ2-3 and V is TRBV11-2; possible D gene TRBD2, 6 bases. CDR1 is SGHAT and CDR2 is FQNNGV in the germline V gene. V lost 5 bases, J lost 8 bases, and 20 bases lay in between. CDR3 length: 15 amino acids. CDR3 in amino acids: CASSLIGSGRGTQYF. The CDR3 DNA is TGTGCCAGCAGCCTGATAGGGAGCGGGCGGGGTACGCAGTATTTT.

This clonotype has just a few counts. Just one base apart from a much larger clone, this may be a read error. This chain joins TRBV5-6 and TRBJ2-3; possibly TRBD2 for D (7 bases). The length of the CDR3 is 16 residues. Germline assignment: CDR1 SGHDT and CDR2 YYEEEE. The CDR3 region has the DNA TGTGCCAGCGGCTTGGACAGCGGGACGGCCACAGATACGCAGTATTTT. Translation gives CASGLDSGTATDTQYF.

V gene TRBV12-3 or TRBV12-4 combines with J gene TRBJ1-2; D ambiguous. V lost 9 bases, J lost 4 bases, and 18 bases lay in between. The CDR3 has 14 residues. DNA of the CDR3: TGTGCCAGGAGGACCCGGGATAGCGCCTATGGCTACACCTTC. Translating it yields CARRTRDSAYGYTF.

Regarding this clonotype: Germline is not matched at one junction end, which may reflect a read error. The chain carries TRBV11-2 and TRBJ1-2, with 9 bases matching TRBD1. CDR1 and CDR2 (germline): SGHAT, FQNNGV. CDR3 length: 13 amino acids. Here the CDR3 reads CASSMTGGYGNAF. In nucleotides, the CDR3 is TGTGCCAGCAGCATGACAGGGGGGTATGGCAACGCCTTC.

Note on this clonotype: The junction shows a germline mismatch at one end, possibly a read error. CDR3 amino acids: CAGSLPGFEQFF. In DNA, the CDR3 is TGTGCCGGCAGTTTACCAGGGTTTGAGCAGTTCTTC. The rearrangement joins TRBV11-1 to TRBJ2-1; maybe TRBD1 (5 bases). CDR3 length: 12 residues. CDR1 and CDR2 (germline): SGHAT, FQDESV (reference sequence). The full variable domain, in which reference TRBV11-1 and TRBJ2-1 provide the parts outside the CDR3, is EAEVAQSPRYKITEKSQAVAFWCDPISGHATLYWYRQILGQGPELLVQFQDESVVDDSQLPKDRFSAERLKGVDSTLKIQPAELGDSAMYLCAGSLPGFEQFFGPGTRLTVL.